Sequencing of this TCR beta chain was carried out in a study of cytomegalovirus exposure and HLA in healthy donors. Study information: Earlier work reported around 110 million unique TCR beta sequences from roughly 180 million T cells. Of all 360 or so donors who were genotyped, around 79% belonged to the Caucasian-associated ancestry cluster.

In the PCR, 60 Vbeta and 13 Jbeta primers were used. Profiled with immunoSEQ multiplex PCR; TCRdb holds only in-frame clones, not every one. The sample includes roughly 96,000 clones, about four fifths of them seen just once. V trimming: 3 bases; J trimming: 9 bases; junction bases outside the gene matches: 13. CDR1 and CDR2 from the germline V gene are GTSNPN and SVGIG (reference sequence). The CDR3 contains 16 residues. Study observations and caveats: Reports showed the classifier diagnosing cytomegalovirus status with high specificity and sensitivity. Reportedly, fewer N-insertions than the roughly 700-donor mean appeared in an Asian-associated ancestry cluster in a later analysis.

A remark on this clone: The antigen is not known.

The chain uses TRBV30 and TRBJ2-1; 11 bases are shared with TRBD1. The clonotype originates from a female donor in good health and CMV-seropositive. Sample: PBMCs. As DNA, the CDR3 is TGTGCCTGGAGAGGAGGGCCGGGACAGGGGGTCGGTGAGCAGTTCTTC. Amino acid sequence: CAWRGGPGQGVGEQFF.